This TCR beta chain is drawn from a study of cytomegalovirus exposure and HLA in healthy donors. Study observations and caveats: The classifier, whose performance was assessed in both the original and validation cohorts, reportedly diagnosed cytomegalovirus status with high specificity and sensitivity. In a later analysis, first-cohort TCR clusters were found to tend to co-occur in the 120 validation repertoires.

As for this clone: What it binds is not known.

The CDR3 is 15 amino acids. V shed 2 bases and J 4 bases; nucleotides not matched to a gene: 4. CDR1 is SGHRS, CDR2 YFSETQ, per germline. Repertoires were generated with immunoSEQ multiplex PCR, while TCRdb's copy carries only in-frame clones and drops some. The sample yields 85,000 to 120,000 clones, just under 95% seen once. The donors belonged to the approximately 120-subject validation cohort, separate from the approximately 700-subject first cohort. The receptor was derived from a young woman in good health and CMV-seronegative. V gene TRBV5-1 combines with J gene TRBJ2-1; TRBD2 agrees at 9 bases. Sequencing input: PBMCs. The CDR3 DNA follows: TGCGCCAGCAGCTTAGTGACTAGCGGTTACAATGAGCAGTTCTTC. Amino acid sequence: CASSLVTSGYNEQFF.